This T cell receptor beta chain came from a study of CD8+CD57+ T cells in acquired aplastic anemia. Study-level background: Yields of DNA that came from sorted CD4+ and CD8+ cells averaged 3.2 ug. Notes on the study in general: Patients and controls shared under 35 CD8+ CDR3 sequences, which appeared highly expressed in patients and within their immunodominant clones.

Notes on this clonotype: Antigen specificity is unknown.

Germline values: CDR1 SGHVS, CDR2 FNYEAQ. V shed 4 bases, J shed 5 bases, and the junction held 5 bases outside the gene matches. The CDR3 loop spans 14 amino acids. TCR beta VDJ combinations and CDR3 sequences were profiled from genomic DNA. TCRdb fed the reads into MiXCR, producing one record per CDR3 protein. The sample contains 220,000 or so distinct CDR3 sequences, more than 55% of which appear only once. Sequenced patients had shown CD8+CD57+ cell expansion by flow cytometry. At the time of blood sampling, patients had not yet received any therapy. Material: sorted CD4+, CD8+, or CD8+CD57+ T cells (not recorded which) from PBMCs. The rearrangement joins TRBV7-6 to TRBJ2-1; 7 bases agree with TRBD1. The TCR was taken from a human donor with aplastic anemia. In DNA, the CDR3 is TGTGCCAGCAGCTCAGGGGGTCTCCACAATGAGCAGTTCTTC. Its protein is CASSSGGLHNEQFF.